The 5 T cell receptor beta chains listed next were all sequenced from one sample in a study of technical replicates of blood from several donors. Assay used: immunoSEQ multiplex PCR; TCRdb lists only in-frame clones, some missing. The table shows 65,000 to 85,000 clones, with 85% to 95% occurring only once. The sequencing sample was made of T cells isolated from PBMCs. The receptors derive from a human donor in good health.

Concerning this clone: At one end, the junction sequence differs from germline, possibly due to a read error. V usage is TRBV5-1 and J usage is TRBJ1-2; D is possibly TRBD1 (5 bases). Per the germline V gene, CDR1 is SGHRS and CDR2 is YFSETQ. The CDR3 is 10 amino acids. The CDR3 reads CASSLPTDTF. CDR3 bases: TGCGCCAGCAGCCTGCCAACGGACACATTC.

The gene calls are TRBV25-1 and TRBJ2-7; D is unclear. V lost 3 bases to trimming and J lost 2 bases, with 8 bases between them. CDR1 and CDR2 (germline): MGHDK, SYGVNS. This CDR3 is built from 13 residues. The CDR3 bases are TGTGCCAGCAGTGACAGGTCGGCCTACGAGCAGTACTTC. Residues: CASSDRSAYEQYF.

The CDR3 DNA follows: TGTGCCAGCAGCCAAGGGACAGGGCCCAATGAGCAGTTCTTC. This encodes CASSQGTGPNEQFF. This chain connects TRBV4-2 to TRBJ2-1; 8 nucleotides match TRBD1. This CDR3 is built from 14 residues. Germline values: CDR1 LGHNA, CDR2 YNFKEQ. V dropped 1 base and J dropped 6; count of bases not matched to a gene: 2.

The V call is TRBV29-1, the J call TRBJ2-1; 11 nucleotides agree with TRBD1. CDR3 length: 15 residues. Germline CDR1 is SQVTM and CDR2 is ANQGSEA. V shed 6 bases and J 6 bases; nucleotides not matched to a gene: 10. The CDR3 reads CSVGSLGQGVNEQFF. DNA of the CDR3: TGCAGCGTCGGATCGTTGGGACAGGGGGTCAATGAGCAGTTCTTC.

This chain connects TRBV28 to TRBJ1-2, with D possibly matching TRBD1 (6 bases). Trimming cost V 5 bases and J 8 bases, with 21 bases left between them. CDR3 size: 15 residues. Germline CDR1 is MDHEN and CDR2 is SYDVKM. CDR3 DNA sequence: TGTGCCAGCAGTCCCCCGGGGAGGGGGAATAGAGGCTACACCTTC. It codes for CASSPPGRGNRGYTF.